This entry describes one T cell receptor (beta chain). No antigen is known for it. PCR was performed a second time for about 7 to 11 cycles using a sample-barcoded 5' primer and a J-beta primer mix. TCRdb passed the 5' RACE reads through MiXCR, listing each CDR3 protein once. The sample has 1.5 million to 2 million distinct CDR3 sequences, roughly 28% seen once. The record originates from a study of blood T cells in healthy people across ages. CDR1 and CDR2 (germline): MDHEN, SYDVKM. V was pared by 4 bases and J by 4 bases, with 9 bases of the junction left unmatched. The CDR3 has 15 residues. Study observations and caveats: The study lacked donor CMV status, which possibly confounded expanded clonotype changes.

Researchers report isolating at least 6.5 million PBMCs per sample. The sequence came from a woman in her twenties or thirties in good health. The chain carries TRBV28 and TRBJ2-7; 8 bases line up with TRBD1. The specimen was blood. CDR3 loop: CASSSTTGGSYEQYF. The CDR3 DNA sequence: TGTGCCAGCAGTTCTACAACAGGGGGTTCTTACGAGCAGTACTTC.